This T cell receptor beta chain comes out of a study of T cell changes during pregnancy in multiple sclerosis (dated by TCRdb to the late 2010s). As for the study more broadly: Changes in the T cell repertoire over the course of pregnancy were examined in this study in women with multiple sclerosis.

Libraries were prepared through the immunoSEQ multiplex PCR assay. In TCRdb, the immuneACCESS table is reduced to in-frame sequences with V and J assigned. These tables do not hold every clone; where another copy was compared, an unresolved V gene accounts for under half, and the others remain unexplained. For this sample there are roughly 18,000 clones; 70% to 90% appear just once. The ten largest make up around a tenth of the sample. This clone was detected a few times. The antigen this receptor binds is unknown. No quality values exist for individual bases; no much larger clone is one base distant. The cysteine opens and the phenylalanine closes a CDR3 of 15 amino acids. Only the CDR3 DNA stays, 45 bases, in frame from base 1. Trimming accounts for 4 bases at V and 5 bases at J, while the number of junction bases matched to no gene is 7. For CDR1 and CDR2, the germline V gene lists SGDLS and YYNGEE.

The TCR comes from a female donor with multiple sclerosis, enrolled in a pregnancy study. The input for sequencing was CD8+ T cells from peripheral blood mononuclear cells, taken after pregnancy. The chain links TRBV9 with TRBJ2-2, with 8 bases matching TRBD1. The DNA is as follows: TGTGCCAGCAGCTTAGAGACAGGGGCAACCGGGGAGCTGTTTTTT. Its protein product is CASSLETGATGELFF.